This TCR beta chain was identified in a study of T cells in Graves' hyperthyroidism and ophthalmopathy. RNA transcripts yielded amplified TCR beta CDR3 regions. Carried out on the TCR CDR3, a first-round RT-PCR used the HTBI primer set. MiXCR was run by TCRdb on the multiplex PCR reads, yielding one entry per CDR3 protein. The profile shows about 640,000 distinct CDR3 sequences, 20% of them singletons. In its sample, this clonotype was seen a few times. Trimming at V came to 2 bases and at J to 5 bases, leaving 5 bases not matched to a gene. In germline, CDR1 is SGHRS, CDR2 YFSETQ. The CDR3 loop spans 14 amino acids.

This sequence originates from a man younger than 40 with Graves' ophthalmopathy. Material: blood. The chain recombines TRBV5-1 with TRBJ1-2; 8 bases are shared with TRBD1. Here the CDR3 reads CASSFRDRSYGYTF. The CDR3, as DNA: TGCGCCAGCAGCTTCCGGGACAGGTCGTATGGCTACACCTTC.